This passage covers 8 T cell receptor beta chains from one sample sequenced in a study of blood T cells in healthy people across ages. A second about 7 to 11 cycle PCR used barcoded and J-beta primers. Using its own MiXCR run on the 5' RACE reads, TCRdb lists one record per CDR3 protein. The table lists roughly 1,700,000 distinct CDR3 sequences, over 25% of them singletons. Source material: blood. The receptors were gathered from a woman aged 25 to 45 in good health.

In this sample, this clonotype turned up a few times. The V and J genes are TRBV27 and TRBJ2-1; D is undetermined. Germline-derived CDR1 and CDR2 are MNHEY and SMNVEV (reference sequence). The CDR3 consists of 15 residues. The V end lost 4 bases, the J end lost 0 bases, and 10 bases lay between the germline ends. The CDR3 protein is CASSSDTSSYNEQFF. CDR3 nucleotide sequence: TGTGCCAGCAGTTCCGACACAAGCTCCTACAATGAGCAGTTCTTC.

This clonotype was detected many times. The V gene is TRBV5-1, the J gene TRBJ2-5, with 12 positions matching TRBD2. This CDR3 comprises 17 residues. Germline values: CDR1 SGHRS, CDR2 YFSETQ. J was trimmed by 4 bases and V by 1 base; bases with no gene match: 8. In DNA, the CDR3 is TGCGCCAGCAGCTTGAGGCGGACGACTAGCGGGAGAGAGACCCAGTACTTC. Protein product: CASSLRRTTSGRETQYF.

This clonotype was seen repeatedly, ten times or more. This sequence joins TRBV7-9 and TRBJ1-2; no clear D gene. V lost 0 bases, J lost 4 bases, and 6 bases lay in between. This CDR3 region has 13 residues. Germline V gene lookup returns CDR1 SEHNR and CDR2 FQNEAQ (reference sequence). CDR3 protein: CASSLAQGYGYTF. Here the CDR3 DNA reads TGTGCCAGCAGCTTAGCGCAAGGCTATGGCTACACCTTC.

The CDR3 nucleotides are TGCGCCAGCAGCCCGGGACTAGCGGGAGCACTTGAGACCCAGTACTTC. Residues: CASSPGLAGALETQYF. The rearrangement links TRBV5-1 to TRBJ2-5, with 14 bases that match TRBD2. The germline V gene has CDR1 SGHRS and CDR2 YFSETQ. Trimming cost V 4 bases and J 5 bases; bases outside gene matches: 7. The CDR3 length is 16 residues. Drawing the rest from reference TRBV5-1 and TRBJ2-5, the complete variable domain is KAGVTQTPRYLIKTRGQQVTLSCSPISGHRSVSWYQQTPGQGLQFLFEYFSETQRNKGNFPGRFSGRQFSNSRSEMNVSTLELGDSALYLCASSPGLAGALETQYFGPGTRLLVL.

The chain recombines TRBV6-2 or TRBV6-3 with TRBJ2-7, with D possibly TRBD2 on 5 matching bases. Trimming shortened V by 6 bases and J by 2 bases, and 11 bases separated the two germline ends. Germline lookup yields CDR1 MNHEY and CDR2 SVGEGT. This CDR3 comprises 13 residues. The CDR3 protein is CASRHPGAYEQYF. The CDR3 DNA reads as TGTGCCAGCAGACATCCCGGGGCCTACGAGCAGTACTTC.

This clonotype occurred many times. V usage is TRBV18 and J usage is TRBJ1-5; no clear D. V was clipped by 8 bases and J by 4 bases, with 12 bases between them. CDR3 length equals 13 residues. Germline V gene data show CDR1 as KGHSH and CDR2 as LQKENI. The CDR3 DNA reads as TGTGCCAGCAGTCCGGGCCGAAATCAGCCCCAGCATTTT. Translation: CASSPGRNQPQHF.

The chain joins TRBV5-1 to TRBJ1-4; no reliable D call. V shed 4 bases and J shed 7 bases, with 11 bases lying between them. In germline, CDR1 is SGHRS, CDR2 YFSETQ. This CDR3 contains 13 residues. Here the CDR3 reads CASSGVEGEKLFF. The CDR3 nucleotides read TGCGCCAGCAGCGGAGTAGAAGGTGAAAAACTGTTTTTT.

There are a few counts of this clonotype. The chain recombines TRBV7-9 with TRBJ2-3; unclear D gene. V was cut by 2 bases and J by 0 bases, with 12 bases left in between. The length of the CDR3 is 16 residues. Germline V CDR1 and CDR2: SEHNR, FQNEAQ (reference sequence). The DNA of the CDR3 is TGTGCCAGCAGCTTAAGTCTAACTCCTAGCACAGATACGCAGTATTTT. Translation: CASSLSLTPSTDTQYF.